The 18 T cell receptor beta chains below all came from one sample that was sequenced in a study of CD8+CD57+ T cells in acquired aplastic anemia. Investigators profiled TCR beta VDJ and CDR3 from genomic DNA template. TCRdb re-analysed the reads in MiXCR, keeping a single row per CDR3 protein. The repertoire has 200,000 or so distinct CDR3 sequences, around 65% of them found once; the top ten carry 40% to 55%. What was sequenced was sorted CD4+, CD8+, or CD8+CD57+ T cells (not recorded which) from PBMCs. These receptors were obtained from a human donor with severe aplastic anemia or a healthy control (not recorded which).

This clonotype was detected many times. The CDR3 protein is CASSHDRGLSDEQYF. The CDR3 bases are TGCGCCAGCAGCCACGACAGGGGGCTTTCGGACGAGCAGTACTTC. The gene calls are TRBV4-1 and TRBJ2-7; 10 bases map to TRBD1. The CDR3 has 15 amino acids. J gave up 5 bases and V 3 bases, and 7 bases lay outside the gene matches. Germline V gives CDR1 MGHRA, CDR2 YSYEKL.

The V gene is TRBV15, the J gene TRBJ1-4; D ambiguous. Trimming took off 3 bases at V and 8 bases at J, with 10 bases between the two ends. This CDR3 is built from 13 residues. Per germline, CDR1 LNHNV and CDR2 YYDKDF (reference sequence). The CDR3 here is CATSRPLGEKLFF. DNA of the CDR3: TGTGCCACCAGCAGGCCCTTGGGGGAAAAACTGTTTTTT. Full variable domain (remainder filled in from reference TRBV15 and TRBJ1-4): DAMVIQNPRYQVTQFGKPVTLSCSQTLNHNVMYWYQQKSSQAPKLLFHYYDKDFNNEADTPDNFQSRRPNTSFCFLDIRSPGLGDTAMYLCATSRPLGEKLFFGSGTQLSVL.

Ten or more counts support this clonotype. No DNA is shown, since the ends of the CDR3 on it are uncertain; the CDR3 is the one TCRdb lists. The chain links TRBV6-6 to TRBJ2-5; TRBD1 is taken as the D call from the table, unchecked against the DNA. CDR1 and CDR2 (germline): MNHNY, SVGAGI (reference sequence). The CDR3 extends over 11 residues, inclusive of both ends. The CDR3 loop is CASRVGSGISF.

The V and J genes are TRBV29-1 and TRBJ2-7; 9 bases fit TRBD1. The germline CDR1 and CDR2 sequences are SQVTM and ANQGSEA. The CDR3 extends over 13 amino acids. After removal of 6 bases from V and 0 bases from J, the junction contained 3 bases not matched to a gene. The CDR3 spells CSVGTGISYEQYF. In nucleotides, the CDR3 is TGCAGCGTCGGGACAGGGATCTCCTACGAGCAGTACTTC.

On this clonotype: The junction shows a germline mismatch at one end, possibly a read error. CDR3 residues: CASRDALTDMQYF. For the CDR3, the DNA is TGTGCCAGCCGGGACGCCCTCACAGATATGCAGTATTTT. The rearrangement links TRBV12-3 or TRBV12-4 to TRBJ2-3, with D possibly being TRBD1 or TRBD2 (5 bases each). The CDR3 totals 13 residues.

V is TRBV12-3 or TRBV12-4 and J is TRBJ1-6, with 9 positions matching TRBD1. CDR3 size: 15 residues. V dropped 6 bases and J dropped 10; count of bases not matched to a gene: 10. CDR3: CASRLTGGSDSPLHF. The CDR3 DNA sequence: TGTGCCAGCAGATTGACAGGGGGTTCGGACTCACCCCTCCACTTT.

This clonotype was detected ten times or more. This rearrangement joins TRBV9 to TRBJ2-7; perhaps TRBD1 as D (6 bases). Trimming removed 0 bases at V and 1 base at J, with 11 bases between. The CDR3 runs to 15 residues. CDR1 and CDR2 from the germline V gene are SGDLS and YYNGEE. This CDR3 reads CASSVGAGVSYEQYF. The CDR3 nucleotides are TGTGCCAGCAGCGTAGGGGCAGGGGTATCCTACGAGCAGTACTTC.

The chain has TRBV7-9 and TRBJ2-3, with D unclear. This CDR3 has 13 amino acids. CDR1 and CDR2 (germline): SEHNR, FQNEAQ (reference sequence). V dropped 1 base and J dropped 7 bases, with 9 bases sitting between them. CDR3 in DNA: TGTGCCAGCAGCTTAGGACATGACCATACGCAGTATTTT. This gives the protein CASSLGHDHTQYF.

This clonotype was counted between two and nine times. V and J are TRBV20-1 and TRBJ2-5; no firm D call. The CDR3 totals 14 residues. The V gene lost 6 bases and the J gene lost 2 bases, with 16 bases spanning the gap. The germline CDR1 and CDR2 sequences are DFQATT and SNEGSKA (reference sequence). CDR3 in amino acids: CSAQIMTAQETQYF. In DNA, the CDR3 is TGCAGTGCCCAAATCATGACGGCACAAGAGACCCAGTACTTC.

The table lists this clonotype with a few counts. J is TRBJ1-2 and V is TRBV7-8; 7 nucleotides align to TRBD1. V lost 5 bases, J lost 5 bases, and 5 bases stayed unmatched. The CDR3 has 13 amino acids. The germline V gene has CDR1 SGHVS and CDR2 FQNEAQ. CDR3 DNA sequence: TGTGCCAGCAGCCCAGGGGGTCGTTATGGCTACACCTTC. This encodes CASSPGGRYGYTF.

For this clonotype: At one of its ends the junction is not consistent with the germline gene, which may arise from a read error. The chain is built from TRBV2 and TRBJ1-1, with D possibly being TRBD1 (6 bases). This CDR3 contains 14 residues. Looked up from germline, CDR1 is SNHLY and CDR2 is FYNNEI. The CDR3 sequence is CTSSFSQGNTEAFF. The CDR3 nucleotides read TGTACCAGCAGTTTCTCACAGGGGAACACTGAAGCTTTCTTT.

This chain connects TRBV2 to TRBJ1-2, with D unresolved. From germline, CDR1 is SNHLY and CDR2 FYNNEI. This CDR3 is built from 12 residues. V lost 5 bases, J lost 4 bases, and 8 bases lay in between. The CDR3 nucleotides read TGTGCCAGCAGTCCCTCGACCTATGGCTACACCTTC. It codes for CASSPSTYGYTF.

A word on this clonotype: A much larger clone differs by one base, so this may be a read error. The chain has TRBV4-2 and TRBJ1-4, with D unresolved. The J call may be faulty, since TRBJ1-1 better matches the DNA end. The CDR3 runs 14 residues. From germline, CDR1 is LGHNA and CDR2 YNFKEQ. Here the CDR3 DNA reads TGTGCCAGCAGCCTAAAAGGGAATGCCTACGAAGCTTTCTTT. Amino acid sequence: CASSLKGNAYEAFF.

As to this clonotype: The junction differs from germline at one of its ends, possibly a read error. The J gene is TRBJ2-3, the V gene TRBV9; 10 bases fit TRBD1. The germline CDR1 and CDR2 sequences are SGDLS and YYNGEE. This CDR3 has 15 residues. In DNA form, the CDR3 reads TGTGCCAGCAGCTACCGACAGGGGGCCGCAGATGCGCAGTATTTT. Translation gives CASSYRQGAADAQYF.

This chain joins TRBV20-1 and TRBJ1-2; D call uncertain. There are 13 residues in the CDR3. Trimming pared 6 bases from V and 8 bases from J, leaving 19 bases between. Germline V gives CDR1 DFQATT, CDR2 SNEGSKA (reference sequence). DNA of the CDR3: TGCAGTGCGCAATCTCCGAGTATGTTCGGCTACACCTTC. Translated: CSAQSPSMFGYTF.

V usage is TRBV20-1 and J usage is TRBJ2-7; either TRBD1 or TRBD2 may fit D (5 bases each). The CDR3 spans 13 residues. CDR1 and CDR2 from the germline V gene are DFQATT and SNEGSKA (reference sequence). V lost 6 bases and J lost 0, with 12 bases in between. The DNA for the CDR3 is TGCAGTGCCACCGGGGACCTCTCCTACGAGCAGTACTTC. Encoded protein: CSATGDLSYEQYF.

This clonotype was detected only a few times. The J gene is TRBJ2-3, the V gene TRBV27; the D is unclear. Germline V CDR1 and CDR2: MNHEY, SMNVEV (reference sequence). Trimming left V 8 bases short and J 5 bases short, with 11 bases between. The CDR3 has 12 amino acids. The CDR3 loop reads CASGIWGDTQYF. CDR3 in DNA: TGTGCCAGCGGGATTTGGGGAGATACGCAGTATTTT.

This clonotype was observed many times. The chain recombines TRBV7-9 with TRBJ2-5, with D hard to call. Trimming stripped 5 bases from V and 0 bases from J, with 10 bases between. The CDR3 totals 14 residues. The V gene's germline CDR1 is SEHNR and CDR2 FQNEAQ (reference sequence). The chain's CDR3 is CASSAVGYQETQYF. CDR3 coding DNA: TGTGCCAGCAGCGCTGTGGGCTACCAAGAGACCCAGTACTTC.